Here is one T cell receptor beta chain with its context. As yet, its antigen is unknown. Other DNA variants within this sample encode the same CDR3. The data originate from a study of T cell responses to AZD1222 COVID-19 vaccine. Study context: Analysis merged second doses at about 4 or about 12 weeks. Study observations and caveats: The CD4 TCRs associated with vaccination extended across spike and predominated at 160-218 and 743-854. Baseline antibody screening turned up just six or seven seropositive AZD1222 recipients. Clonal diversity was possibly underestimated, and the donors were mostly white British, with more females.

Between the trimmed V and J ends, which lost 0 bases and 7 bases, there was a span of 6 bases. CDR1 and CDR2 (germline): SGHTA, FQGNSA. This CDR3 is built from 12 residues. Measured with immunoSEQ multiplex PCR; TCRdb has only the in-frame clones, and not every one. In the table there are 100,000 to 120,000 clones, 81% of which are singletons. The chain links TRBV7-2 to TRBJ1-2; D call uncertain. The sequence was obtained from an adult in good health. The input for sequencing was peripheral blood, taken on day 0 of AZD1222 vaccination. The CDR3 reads CASSLARAGYTF. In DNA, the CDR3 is TGTGCCAGCAGCTTAGCGCGGGCTGGCTACACCTTC.